The source of this T cell receptor beta chain is a study of T cell responses to AZD1222 COVID-19 vaccine. This CDR3 comprises 15 residues. The germline V gene has CDR1 SGHTA and CDR2 FQGNSA. V lost 5 bases to trimming and J lost 8 bases; unmatched junction nucleotides: 8. This clone showed up just once. Assay: immunoSEQ multiplex PCR; the TCRdb copy retains only in-frame clones and omits some. The sample lists fewer than 200,000 clones, over 80% occurring once. The sequence was obtained from an adult in good health. The sequencing here drew on peripheral blood, taken on day 0 of AZD1222 vaccination. The chain combines TRBV7-2 with TRBJ1-4, with 10 bases matching TRBD1. The chain's CDR3 is CASSARDRGEEKLFF. DNA for the CDR3: TGTGCCAGCAGCGCCCGGGACAGGGGAGAAGAAAAACTGTTTTTT.